This T cell receptor (beta chain) appears in the sequencing data of a study of response to subunit inactivated influenza vaccine. Findings and caveats of the study: The study's authors posited that every seasonal influenza vaccination enlists few new T cells.

TCRdb reanalysed the RT-PCR reads using MiXCR and keeps one entry per CDR3 protein. The sample records approximately 500,000 distinct CDR3 sequences, 14% being singletons. Germline assignment: CDR1 SNHLY and CDR2 FYNNEI. The CDR3 runs to 10 residues. Trimming removed 6 bases at V and 7 bases at J, with 4 bases between. A few counts support this clonotype. The antigen is unknown. Here the sequenced sample was PBMCs from blood, taken 11 to 12 days after vaccination. The chain has TRBV2 and TRBJ2-1; D is uncertain. This clonotype was sampled from a man over 45 who received an inactivated influenza vaccine. CDR3 region: CASRINEQFF. CDR3 bases: TGTGCCAGCAGAATTAATGAGCAGTTCTTC.